This T cell receptor beta chain was obtained from a study of T cells after posttransplantation cyclophosphamide. A marrow graft followed busulfan-fludarabine conditioning, with cyclophosphamide on days +3 and +4. Using immunoSEQ multiplex PCR, the repertoire was profiled, and TCRdb retains in-frame clones only, with some absent. The sample lists 35,000 to 45,000 clones; over 75% were seen once. Germline V gives CDR1 SGDLS, CDR2 YYNGEE. The CDR3 length is 15 residues. The J segment lost 9 bases and the V segment lost 3 bases, leaving 12 bases of the junction unmatched. This chain links TRBV9 with TRBJ2-5, with 9 bases lining up with TRBD2. The receptor was derived from a female patient aged 40 to 55 who received an allogeneic stem cell transplant from a related donor, was CMV-positive, and had no GVHD. Part of the T cell pool may stem from the graft donor. Sequences were derived from CD4+ T cells sorted from blood, sampled 1903 days after a stem cell transplant with posttransplant cyclophosphamide. The CDR3: CASSGKLGLATAQYF. CDR3 in DNA: TGTGCCAGCAGCGGAAAGTTGGGACTAGCCACGGCCCAGTACTTC. The full variable domain, rest sourced from reference TRBV9 and TRBJ2-5, is DSGVTQTPKHLITATGQRVTLRCSPRSGDLSVYWYQQSLDQGLQFLIQYYNGEERAKGNILERFSAQQFPDLHSELNLSSLELGDSALYFCASSGKLGLATAQYFGPGTRLLVL.